The next 20 T cell receptor beta chains were all read from a single sample in a study of blood T cell repertoires in COVID-19. Assay: immunoSEQ multiplex PCR; the TCRdb copy retains only in-frame clones and omits some. The sample consists of 150,000 to 200,000 clones, around 80% of them appearing once. The sequencing sample was made of PBMCs or T cells enriched from blood (not recorded which). The origin of the receptors is a man between 60 and 70 years old who had been exposed to COVID-19.

This clone has only a few counts. The same CDR3 can be traced to other DNA sequences in this sample. V and J are TRBV12-3 or TRBV12-4 and TRBJ1-2; tentative D call: TRBD1 (6 bases). The CDR3 is 13 amino acids. Trimming left V 3 bases short and J 2 bases short, with 7 bases between. Written as DNA, the CDR3 is TGTGCCAGCAGTTTGAGGGGGAACTATGGCTACACCTTC. Its protein product is CASSLRGNYGYTF.

The chain recombines TRBV5-4 with TRBJ1-4, with TRBD1 matching over 8 bases. Per germline, CDR1 SGHNT and CDR2 YYREEE (reference sequence). J gave up 7 bases and V 4 bases, and 6 bases lay outside the gene matches. This CDR3 comprises 14 residues. CDR3 in amino acids: CASSEGQGREKLFF. Here the CDR3 DNA reads TGTGCCAGCAGCGAAGGACAGGGTCGTGAAAAACTGTTTTTT.

The J gene is TRBJ1-5, the V gene TRBV10-3; TRBD1 aligns across 10 bases. CDR1 is ENHRY, CDR2 SYGVKD, per germline. The CDR3 has 15 amino acids. The V gene end was trimmed by 3 bases and the J gene end by 5 bases; junction bases not matched to a gene: 4. The CDR3 sequence: CAISDTGTGDQPQHF. The CDR3 DNA reads as TGTGCCATCAGTGACACCGGGACAGGGGATCAGCCCCAGCATTTT.

The chain has TRBV6-1 and TRBJ2-7; 9 bases map to TRBD1. The germline gives CDR1 MNHNS, CDR2 SASEGT. Germline trimming cut 4 bases from V and 2 bases from J; bases unmatched to any gene: 9. The CDR3 length is 16 residues. The CDR3 loop reads CASSATAGTGTYEQYF. CDR3 bases: TGTGCCAGCAGTGCGACCGCCGGGACAGGGACCTACGAGCAGTACTTC.

The sample holds one count of this clone. The V gene is TRBV6-5, the J gene TRBJ1-5; D is unresolved. Trimming removed 0 bases from V and 13 bases from J, with 16 bases in between. The germline gives CDR1 MNHEY, CDR2 SVGAGI. This CDR3 is 14 amino acids long. CDR3 coding DNA: TGTGCCAGCAGTTACTCGACGGTGGACTCCCCACAGCATTTT. Protein sequence: CASSYSTVDSPQHF.

The chain is built from TRBV28 and TRBJ2-1; 9 bases map to TRBD2. With 2 bases clipped from V and 8 bases from J, the junction kept 7 bases outside the gene matches. Germline CDR1 reads MDHEN; CDR2 reads SYDVKM. The CDR3 totals 15 residues. The CDR3 coding sequence is TGTGCCAGCAGTTTAATGGCGGGAGGGTTCGATGAGCAGTTCTTC. Protein sequence: CASSLMAGGFDEQFF. Variable domain in full (rest from reference TRBV28 and TRBJ2-1): DVKVTQSSRYLVKRTGEKVFLECVQDMDHENMFWYRQDPGLGLRLIYFSYDVKMKEKGDIPEGYSVSREKKERFSLILESASTNQTSMYLCASSLMAGGFDEQFFGPGTRLTVL.

CDR3 region: CASSGAGAGQETQYF. For the CDR3, the DNA is TGTGCCAGCAGTGGCGCGGGAGCGGGACAAGAGACCCAGTACTTC. The chain carries TRBV28 and TRBJ2-5; 7 bases agree with TRBD2. The germline V gene encodes CDR1 MDHEN and CDR2 SYDVKM. This CDR3 is 15 amino acids long. With V trimmed by 5 bases and J by 2 bases, 8 bases remained unmatched. Using reference TRBV28 and TRBJ2-5 for the parts outside the CDR3, the full variable domain is DVKVTQSSRYLVKRTGEKVFLECVQDMDHENMFWYRQDPGLGLRLIYFSYDVKMKEKGDIPEGYSVSREKKERFSLILESASTNQTSMYLCASSGAGAGQETQYFGPGTRLLVL.

The CDR3 nucleotides read TGTGCTAGTGGACCCGGGACTAGCGGGATGGAGACCCAGTACTTC. Translation: CASGPGTSGMETQYF. The chain combines TRBV12-5 with TRBJ2-5, with 13 bases matching TRBD2. V trimming: 6 bases; J trimming: 5 bases; junction bases outside the gene matches: 6. There are 15 residues in the CDR3. Germline V gene lookup returns CDR1 LGHNT and CDR2 FRNRAP.

The chain links TRBV7-8 to TRBJ1-1, with 11 bases fitting TRBD1. The V segment lost 5 bases and the J segment 5 bases; nucleotides outside the gene matches: 10. The CDR3 consists of 16 residues. Germline CDR1 SGHVS, CDR2 FQNEAQ. The CDR3 region is CASSLGTGGFWTEAFF. The CDR3 nucleotides are TGTGCCAGCAGCCTTGGGACAGGGGGTTTTTGGACTGAAGCTTTCTTT.

This clone was detected once. The V call is TRBV6-5, the J call TRBJ1-2; D not resolved. Germline V CDR1 and CDR2: MNHEY, SVGAGI. The CDR3 contains 15 residues. V lost 0 bases and J 7 bases, leaving 15 bases between the germline ends. The CDR3 reads CASSYSEGNPSGYTF. The CDR3 DNA reads as TGTGCCAGCAGTTACTCCGAGGGAAACCCCTCTGGCTACACCTTC.

The chain links TRBV5-6 to TRBJ1-5, with 11 bases aligning to TRBD1. Germline lookup yields CDR1 SGHDT and CDR2 YYEEEE. CDR3 length equals 16 residues. The J segment lost 2 bases and the V segment lost 4 bases, leaving 5 bases of the junction unmatched. The CDR3 loop reads CASSGGTGGRNQPQHF. The CDR3 DNA follows: TGTGCCAGCAGCGGTGGGACAGGGGGTCGCAATCAGCCCCAGCATTTT.

This clone was detected many times. The rearrangement joins TRBV5-4 to TRBJ2-1; 8 nucleotides match TRBD1. Germline V lookup: CDR1 SGHNT, CDR2 YYREEE (reference sequence). This CDR3 is built from 12 residues. Trimming removed 3 bases from V and 14 bases from J; junction bases left unmatched: 7. The CDR3 loop reads CASSSDRAAEFF. CDR3 sequence (DNA): TGTGCCAGCAGCTCGGACAGGGCAGCGGAGTTCTTC.

The rearrangement uses TRBV6-5 and TRBJ1-6, with 7 nucleotides matching TRBD1. V dropped 6 bases and J dropped 6; count of bases not matched to a gene: 2. Per germline, CDR1 MNHEY and CDR2 SVGAGI. The CDR3 contains 13 residues. DNA for the CDR3: TGTGCCAGCAGAGACAGGGCTAATTCACCCCTCCACTTT. This translates into CASRDRANSPLHF.

In its sample, this clone was seen many times. The chain joins TRBV3-1 (or the pseudogene TRBV3-2) to TRBJ1-6; D call uncertain. CDR1 is LGHDT and CDR2 is YNNKEL in the germline V gene (reference sequence). With 4 bases removed from V and 7 bases from J, the gap between germline ends came to 14 bases. The CDR3 loop spans 15 amino acids. CDR3 coding DNA: TGTGCCAGCAGCCCTACCGGAGGGTTCAATTCACCCCTCCACTTT. It codes for CASSPTGGFNSPLHF.

This clone was recorded once. The genes are TRBV15 and TRBJ2-5; D ambiguous. V shed 0 bases and J shed 0 bases, with 5 bases lying between them. The V gene's germline CDR1 is LNHNV and CDR2 YYDKDF (reference sequence). The CDR3 has 14 residues. CDR3 in DNA: TGTGCCACCAGCAGAGATGCGTACCAAGAGACCCAGTACTTC. Amino acids: CATSRDAYQETQYF.

This clone was seen at least ten times. This chain links TRBV29-1 with TRBJ2-7, with a weak D call TRBD1 (5 bases). The CDR3 spans 14 residues. Per germline, CDR1 SQVTM and CDR2 ANQGSEA. V was shortened by 4 bases and J by 0 bases, with 13 bases between the two germline ends. Here the CDR3 DNA reads TGCAGCGTTGTAAGGGGTCTCAGCTCCTACGAGCAGTACTTC. Translation gives CSVVRGLSSYEQYF.

The sample holds many counts of this clone. The chain employs TRBV28 and TRBJ1-6; D remains unclear. The CDR3 is 12 residues long. V was clipped by 5 bases and J by 6 bases, with 5 bases between them. Germline lookup yields CDR1 MDHEN and CDR2 SYDVKM. The CDR3 loop is CASSRFNSPLHF. The CDR3 nucleotides are TGTGCCAGCAGTCGGTTTAATTCACCCCTCCACTTT. Full variable domain (remainder filled in from reference TRBV28 and TRBJ1-6): DVKVTQSSRYLVKRTGEKVFLECVQDMDHENMFWYRQDPGLGLRLIYFSYDVKMKEKGDIPEGYSVSREKKERFSLILESASTNQTSMYLCASSRFNSPLHFGNGTRLTVT.

V gene TRBV19 combines with J gene TRBJ1-5; 7 bases fit TRBD1. The germline gives CDR1 LNHDA, CDR2 SQIVND (reference sequence). CDR3 size: 14 residues. The V and J ends lost 6 bases and 4 bases, in that order; junction bases with no gene match: 6. CDR3 DNA sequence: TGTGCCAGTAGCCACTCAGGGGGAAATCAGCCCCAGCATTTT. It codes for CASSHSGGNQPQHF.

The chain uses TRBV6-1 and TRBJ2-1; 7 bases agree with TRBD2. The CDR3 sequence is 13 residues long. Germline CDR1 is MNHNS and CDR2 is SASEGT. V dropped 0 bases and J dropped 13; count of bases not matched to a gene: 6. CDR3 coding DNA: TGTGCCAGCAGTGAAGCCCGGGGAGGGCCACAGTTCTTC. It codes for CASSEARGGPQFF.

The chain carries TRBV5-3 and TRBJ1-5; D is unresolved. TRBV5-3 is designated an ORF whose function remains uncertain. Trimming removed 0 bases from V and 3 bases from J, with 13 bases in between. The CDR3 extends over 16 amino acids. The CDR3 loop reads CARSLGEPDYNQPQHF. The CDR3 DNA reads as TGTGCCAGAAGCTTGGGGGAGCCGGATTACAATCAGCCCCAGCATTTT.